The entry below gives a single TCR beta chain sequence along with its context. What it binds is unknown. This record belongs to a study of a mutant IDH1 vaccine in newly diagnosed glioma. Study-wide context: Of treated patients, around 60% were men and approximately 40% women, averaging about 37 years. Patients got radiotherapy, temozolomide, or both beforehand, and most got both. Broader study findings: Altogether, 93.3% of patients exhibited vaccine-induced immune responses. Top peripheral T cell clonotype shifts appeared unrelated to pseudoprogression.

Clones were read by immunoSEQ multiplex PCR, and TCRdb kept only the in-frame ones, dropping some. The sample lists about 60,000 clones, roughly 81% seen once, with around 5% in the top ten. Regarding time point: week 35, safety follow-up. What each vaccine dose contained was 300 ug of mutant IDH1 20-mer peptide, accompanied by topical imiquimod. The CDR3 has 16 amino acids. Germline V gene sequence: CDR1 MGHRA, CDR2 YSYEKL. V was clipped by 2 bases and J by 12 bases; unmatched bases: 8. This sample comprised PBMCs, obtained from a glioma patient whose treatment included an IDH1 peptide vaccine. The V call is TRBV4-1, the J call TRBJ2-1; 15 bases fit TRBD2. This receptor was identified in a man aged 35 to 55 with glioma. The CDR3 sequence is CASSQIGLAGGPRQFF. Here the CDR3 DNA reads TGCGCCAGCAGCCAAATCGGACTAGCGGGAGGGCCTCGGCAGTTCTTC.